One sample yielded the 30 T cell receptor beta chains listed below, sequenced in a study of T cell responses to AZD1222 COVID-19 vaccine. Repertoires were generated with immunoSEQ multiplex PCR, while TCRdb's copy carries only in-frame clones and drops some. This table holds some 79,000 clones, approximately 85% found once. The specimen was peripheral blood, collected 28 days after the second AZD1222 dose. The source of these receptors is an adult who received the AZD1222 COVID-19 vaccine.

The gene calls are TRBV5-6 and TRBJ1-2, with D unresolved. This CDR3 region has 14 residues. V lost 3 bases and J lost 4, with 13 bases in between. CDR1 is SGHDT, CDR2 YYEEEE, per germline. CDR3 amino acids: CASSSTGRSYGYTF. As DNA, the CDR3 is TGTGCCAGCAGCTCGACCGGGCGGAGCTATGGCTACACCTTC.

The CDR3 here is CASSLGPSGETQYF. The CDR3 coding sequence is TGTGCCAGCAGCTTAGGGCCCTCGGGGGAGACCCAGTACTTC. This chain connects TRBV7-8 to TRBJ2-5; TRBD2 might be the D (5 bases). Germline loops: CDR1 SGHVS, CDR2 FQNEAQ. Trimming stripped 1 base from V and 5 bases from J, with 11 bases between. The CDR3 has 14 amino acids.

V usage is TRBV3-1 (or the pseudogene TRBV3-2) and J usage is TRBJ2-3; 7 positions match TRBD2. The CDR3 totals 13 residues. V lost 2 bases and J lost 9; bases outside the gene matches: 5. Germline V gene sequence: CDR1 LGHDT, CDR2 YNNKEL (reference sequence). The CDR3 sequence: CASSQLGGWTQYF. The CDR3 DNA reads as TGTGCCAGCAGCCAACTCGGGGGGTGGACGCAGTATTTT.

The chain uses TRBV29-1 and TRBJ2-6; no definite D call. This CDR3 comprises 15 residues. The V gene's germline CDR1 is SQVTM and CDR2 ANQGSEA. V was clipped by 4 bases and J by 0 bases, with 10 bases between them. The CDR3 protein is CSVALQHSGANVLTF. CDR3 nucleotide sequence: TGCAGCGTTGCTCTGCAGCACTCTGGGGCCAACGTCCTGACTTTC.

V gene TRBV6-5 combines with J gene TRBJ2-7; D perhaps matches TRBD1 (6 bases). Trimming removed 6 bases at V and 3 bases at J, with 15 bases between. CDR3 length: 14 amino acids. Germline V CDR1 and CDR2: MNHEY, SVGAGI. CDR3 sequence: CASSVGTLVYEQYV. CDR3 in DNA: TGTGCCAGCAGCGTCGGGACACTAGTCTACGAGCAGTACGTC.

The chain employs TRBV23-1 and TRBJ2-2; 8 bases match TRBD1. TRBV23-1 is labeled an ORF, and its function is uncertain. The CDR3 spans 16 residues. The V gene end was trimmed by 7 bases and the J gene end by 6 bases; junction bases not matched to a gene: 13. The CDR3 region is CASTLNGQGASGELFF. The CDR3 DNA reads TGCGCCAGCACCCTAAATGGACAGGGAGCGTCCGGGGAGCTGTTTTTT.

For the CDR3, the DNA is TGTGCCAGCAGGTCCGACAGGGACACTGAAGCTTTCTTT. Its protein product is CASRSDRDTEAFF. V is TRBV7-2 and J is TRBJ1-1; 7 bases are shared with TRBD1. Germline trimming cut 6 bases from V and 3 bases from J; bases unmatched to any gene: 4. Per the germline V gene, CDR1 is SGHTA and CDR2 is FQGNSA. The CDR3 consists of 13 residues.

J is TRBJ2-5 and V is TRBV6-5, with 9 bases fitting TRBD1. The germline V gene has CDR1 MNHEY and CDR2 SVGAGI. V shed 10 bases and J 3 bases; nucleotides not matched to a gene: 6. The CDR3 contains 13 residues. CDR3 nucleotide sequence: TGTGCCACCGCGGACAGGGGTGAAGAGACCCAGTACTTC. It is translated as CATADRGEETQYF.

The chain uses TRBV24-1 and TRBJ2-5; D is undetermined. From germline, CDR1 is KGHDR and CDR2 SFDVKD. Deletions cut 5 bases from V and 4 bases from J, with 7 bases between. The length of the CDR3 is 12 residues. CDR3: CATSGLTETQYF. Here the CDR3 DNA reads TGTGCCACCAGTGGCCTCACAGAGACCCAGTACTTC.

This clone was detected only a few times. This rearrangement joins TRBV9 to TRBJ2-3, with 10 bases matching TRBD2. The CDR3 covers 16 residues. The V gene end was trimmed by 4 bases and the J gene end by 5 bases; junction bases not matched to a gene: 10. Germline loops: CDR1 SGDLS, CDR2 YYNGEE. CDR3 DNA sequence: TGTGCCAGCAGCCCGAGCGGGAGGGCCGGGGGAGATACGCAGTATTTT. As protein: CASSPSGRAGGDTQYF.

The chain combines TRBV5-5 with TRBJ2-5; D call uncertain. There are 13 residues in the CDR3. With 5 bases removed from V and 5 bases from J, the gap between germline ends came to 13 bases. The V gene's germline CDR1 is SGHKS and CDR2 YYEKEE (reference sequence). This CDR3 is CASSRDWAETQYF. The CDR3 bases are TGTGCCAGCAGTCGTGATTGGGCCGAGACCCAGTACTTC.

The gene calls are TRBV19 and TRBJ2-6; 7 bases align to TRBD2. The CDR3 has 18 amino acids. J gave up 2 bases and V 6 bases, and 13 bases lay outside the gene matches. Germline values: CDR1 LNHDA, CDR2 SQIVND (reference sequence). This CDR3 reads CASSSRGRGLAGANVLTF. For the CDR3, the DNA is TGTGCCAGTAGCTCTAGAGGGAGAGGACTAGCTGGGGCCAACGTCCTGACTTTC.

The rearrangement links TRBV5-1 to TRBJ1-5, with unresolved D. Looked up from germline, CDR1 is SGHRS and CDR2 is YFSETQ. With 8 bases removed from V and 1 base from J, the gap between germline ends came to 16 bases. The CDR3 contains 15 residues. The DNA for the CDR3 is TGCGCCAGACCCCGCGAAGTGTTGAGCAATCAGCCCCAGCATTTT. Its protein is CARPREVLSNQPQHF.

This clone was seen only once. DNA for the CDR3: TGTGCCAGCAGCCAAGATCCTAGCTTCGGTCGGGAGACCCAGTACTTC. Translating gives CASSQDPSFGRETQYF. The rearrangement uses TRBV4-2 and TRBJ2-5, with TRBD2 as a possible D gene (5 bases). This CDR3 is built from 16 residues. V lost 0 bases, J lost 5 bases, and 16 bases lay in between. CDR1 and CDR2 (germline): LGHNA, YNFKEQ.

The chain has TRBV11-2 and TRBJ1-1, with 7 bases lining up with TRBD1. V lost 5 bases and J lost 4; bases outside the gene matches: 7. Germline-derived CDR1 and CDR2 are SGHAT and FQNNGV. This CDR3 region has 14 residues. The CDR3 sequence: CASSHPQGGTEAFF. CDR3 sequence (DNA): TGTGCCAGCAGCCACCCCCAGGGGGGCACTGAAGCTTTCTTT.

This chain links TRBV5-1 with TRBJ2-7, with 7 bases matching TRBD1. Looked up from germline, CDR1 is SGHRS and CDR2 is YFSETQ. Unmatched junction bases numbered 10, after V lost 4 bases and J lost 3 bases. There are 15 residues in the CDR3. CDR3 nucleotides: TGCGCCAGCAGCCCGGGGACAGCCGGGGACTACGAGCAGTACGTC. Protein product: CASSPGTAGDYEQYV.

This chain links TRBV28 with TRBJ2-7; D possibly corresponds to TRBD1 (6 bases). Trimming removed 5 bases from V and 2 bases from J, with 13 bases in between. The CDR3 loop spans 14 amino acids. Germline V lookup: CDR1 MDHEN, CDR2 SYDVKM. CDR3 amino acids: CASSRTVPPYEQYF. The CDR3 DNA sequence: TGTGCCAGCAGTCGGACAGTTCCCCCCTACGAGCAGTACTTC.

The gene calls are TRBV5-1 and TRBJ2-3; D might be TRBD2 (5 bases). CDR1 is SGHRS, CDR2 YFSETQ, per germline. Deletions cut 0 bases from V and 3 bases from J, with 17 bases between. The CDR3 loop spans 17 amino acids. The CDR3 DNA reads as TGCGCCAGCAGCTTGGCACCTTCTGGAGGCGGTACAGATACGCAGTATTTT. Translation gives CASSLAPSGGGTDTQYF.

The chain uses TRBV7-8 and TRBJ1-2; the D is unclear. The CDR3 sequence is 13 residues long. Germline CDR1 reads SGHVS; CDR2 reads FQNEAQ. Deletions cut 1 base from V and 6 bases from J, with 9 bases between. The CDR3 is CASSLGPDDGYTF. In DNA form, the CDR3 reads TGTGCCAGCAGCTTAGGACCAGATGATGGCTACACCTTC.

A few counts support this clone. The chain joins TRBV5-1 to TRBJ1-4; D gene unclear. The CDR3 extends over 13 amino acids. In germline, CDR1 is SGHRS, CDR2 YFSETQ. Trimming stripped 0 bases from V and 5 bases from J, with 5 bases between. The CDR3 DNA is TGCGCCAGCAGCTTGGCTGGGAATGAAAAACTGTTTTTT. It translates to CASSLAGNEKLFF.

This chain connects TRBV12-1 to TRBJ2-2; TRBD2, the table's D call, lacks a check against the DNA. TRBV12-1 is a known pseudogene. The CDR3 consists of 16 residues. CDR3: CASSFVVLTGGGELFF. CDR3 bases: TGTGCCAGCAGCTTTGTAGTTCTTACCGGGGGCGGGGAGCTGTTTTTT.

The chain combines TRBV19 with TRBJ1-1; 8 bases match TRBD1. Germline V lookup: CDR1 LNHDA, CDR2 SQIVND (reference sequence). Losses at the gene ends were 5 bases for V and 7 bases for J; bases not matched to a gene: 6. The CDR3 contains 13 residues. This CDR3 reads CASSYTGGGEAFF. The DNA for the CDR3 is TGTGCCAGTAGTTATACAGGGGGTGGTGAAGCTTTCTTT.

The chain uses TRBV9 and TRBJ2-7, with TRBD2 matching 9 bases. The CDR3 contains 14 residues. Trimming removed 10 bases from V and 0 bases from J; junction bases left unmatched: 8. The germline CDR1 and CDR2 sequences are SGDLS and YYNGEE. The CDR3 DNA reads as TGTGCCCGTCCGAGGCGGGAGGGCTCCTACGAGCAGTACTTC. It is translated as CARPRREGSYEQYF.

This clone was found a few times. V and J are TRBV5-1 and TRBJ2-7; 7 bases map to TRBD1. Trimming cost V 1 base and J 6 bases; bases outside gene matches: 7. From germline, CDR1 is SGHRS and CDR2 YFSETQ. The CDR3 length is 14 residues. The CDR3 DNA is TGCGCCAGCAGCTTGAGGGGGCCGGTCGTCGAGCAGTACTTC. It specifies CASSLRGPVVEQYF.

This rearrangement joins TRBV5-6 to TRBJ1-2; 10 bases align to TRBD1. After removal of 2 bases from V and 7 bases from J, the junction contained 11 bases not matched to a gene. CDR1 is SGHDT, CDR2 YYEEEE, per germline. This CDR3 comprises 16 residues. CDR3 in amino acids: CASSFRTRDRGSGYTF. CDR3 DNA: TGTGCCAGCAGCTTTAGAACAAGGGACAGGGGCTCTGGCTACACCTTC.

This chain joins TRBV6-1 and TRBJ1-2; unclear D gene. Germline values: CDR1 MNHNS, CDR2 SASEGT. CDR3 size: 14 residues. The V gene lost 2 bases and the J gene lost 2 bases, with 9 bases spanning the gap. The CDR3 is CASSESTENYGYTF. The CDR3 DNA reads TGTGCCAGCAGTGAATCTACCGAGAACTATGGCTACACCTTC.

The J gene is TRBJ1-1, the V gene TRBV11-2; D is unresolved. Trimming shortened V by 0 bases and J by 5 bases, and 13 bases separated the two germline ends. This CDR3 is 15 amino acids long. Germline V gene sequence: CDR1 SGHAT, CDR2 FQNNGV. The CDR3 nucleotides are TGTGCCAGCAGCTTAGATATCCAGATGAGGACTGAAGCTTTCTTT. Protein product: CASSLDIQMRTEAFF.

The chain carries TRBV6-1 and TRBJ1-1; no clear D. V was shortened by 2 bases and J by 0 bases, with 4 bases between the two germline ends. There are 13 residues in the CDR3. Per germline, CDR1 MNHNS and CDR2 SASEGT. DNA for the CDR3: TGTGCCAGCAGTGAATCGGTGAACACTGAAGCTTTCTTT. Encoded protein: CASSESVNTEAFF.

This clone was detected a few times. The chain recombines TRBV7-9 with TRBJ2-1; TRBD2 might be the D (7 bases). CDR1 is SEHNR and CDR2 is FQNEAQ in the germline V gene (reference sequence). Trimming removed 3 bases at V and 8 bases at J, with 11 bases between. This CDR3 is 13 amino acids long. The CDR3 loop is CASSFGGLDEQFF. In DNA, the CDR3 is TGTGCCAGCAGCTTCGGGGGGCTGGATGAGCAGTTCTTC.

This clone was seen once. The chain carries TRBV7-2 and TRBJ1-6; D is unclear. Trimming took 0 bases from V and 0 from J, leaving 6 bases between them. CDR3 length equals 16 residues. Per the germline V gene, CDR1 is SGHTA and CDR2 is FQGNSA. The CDR3 loop reads CASSLAWSSYNSPLHF. The CDR3 DNA reads TGTGCCAGCAGCTTAGCCTGGAGCTCCTATAATTCACCCCTCCACTTT.